This record covers a single T cell receptor beta chain. Its antigen is undetermined. A much larger clone lies one base from this, so it may be a read error. The data belong to a study of breast tumors, draining lymph nodes, adjacent tissues. Study-wide results and limits: Data only fit, rather than demonstrated, lymph node origin of most tumor T cells. Tumors had less TCR diversity than lymph nodes, more than nontumor tissue. Luminal-like breast cancer showed significantly greater tumor-nontumor repertoire similarity than basal-like breast cancer did. The data were judged consistent with most tumor T cells coming from lymph node and expanding in tumor.

Axillary draining lymph nodes of breast cancer patients supplied the node samples. Germline CDR1 SGDLS, CDR2 YYNGEE. There are 14 residues in the CDR3. TCRdb used MiXCR to reprocess the multiplex PCR reads, holding one entry per CDR3 protein. The sample holds approximately 280,000 distinct CDR3 sequences, under 35% seen once. Sequencing used axillary lymph node tissue. The chain links TRBV9 to TRBJ2-7, with D unclear. The receptor comes from a female donor with breast cancer. Some clones in this sample may be carry-over from other donors' samples. For the CDR3, the DNA is TGTGCCAGCAGCCAAGATGTCAGGACCTACGAGCAGTCCTTC. It yields the protein CASSQDVRTYEQSF.